The rows below give T cell receptor beta chains drawn from one sample of a study of beta chain features in type 1 diabetes. Measured with immunoSEQ multiplex PCR; TCRdb has only the in-frame clones, and not every one. The sample lists approximately 170,000 clones; about 9.1% were seen once. The source material was central memory CD4+ T cells from blood. The receptors here all came from a woman between 18 and 29 years old in good health. Both conserved end residues are part of each CDR3. Each record gives: V gene, J gene, D gene, clone size, CDR3 protein, CDR3 DNA. D genes are given only for firm matches. Only part of the rows carry a size: once, few, many, or a class if the clone is expanded.

V: TRBV7-2
J: TRBJ1-1
D: TRBD1
size: -
CDR3: CASSLDRGSTEAFF
DNA: TGTGCCAGCAGCTTAGACAGGGGTTCCACTGAAGCTTTCTTT

V: TRBV11-3
J: TRBJ1-4
D: -
size: -
CDR3: CASRRTLATNEKLFF
DNA: TGTGCCAGCAGAAGGACACTTGCAACTAATGAAAAACTGTTTTTT

V: TRBV5-1
J: TRBJ2-3
D: TRBD2
size: few
CDR3: CASSSLTSGDSTDTQYF
DNA: TGCGCCAGCAGCTCCTTGACTAGCGGAGATAGCACAGATACGCAGTATTTT

V: TRBV7-2
J: TRBJ2-2
D: -
size: few
CDR3: CASSPRGTGELFF
DNA: TGTGCCAGCAGCCCCCGCGGCACCGGGGAGCTGTTTTTT

V: TRBV12-5
J: TRBJ2-7
D: -
size: -
CDR3: CASGYHGAGEQYF
DNA: TGTGCTAGTGGTTACCACGGGGCGGGAGAGCAGTACTTC

V: TRBV27
J: TRBJ1-5
D: -
size: few
CDR3: CASSFPFSWQGDQPQHF
DNA: TGTGCCAGCAGTTTCCCTTTTTCGTGGCAGGGTGATCAGCCCCAGCATTTT

V: TRBV5-4
J: TRBJ1-6
D: -
size: few
CDR3: CASSLVREDNSPLHF
DNA: TGTGCCAGCAGCTTGGTGAGGGAGGATAATTCACCCCTCCACTTT

V: TRBV27
J: TRBJ1-1
D: TRBD1
size: -
CDR3: CASSLQGGTEAFF
DNA: TGTGCCAGCAGTCTCCAGGGGGGCACTGAAGCTTTCTTT

V: TRBV12-5
J: TRBJ2-1
D: TRBD2
size: -
CDR3: CASGFGTSGDNEQFF
DNA: TGTGCTAGTGGTTTCGGGACTAGCGGGGACAATGAGCAGTTCTTC

V: TRBV25-1
J: TRBJ2-5
D: -
size: once
CDR3: CASSLLRWETQYF
DNA: TGTGCCAGCAGTTTATTGCGCTGGGAGACCCAGTACTTC

V: TRBV19
J: TRBJ2-4
D: TRBD1
size: -
CDR3: CASSPHRDRGGIQYF
DNA: TGTGCCAGTTCGCCCCACCGGGACAGGGGAGGCATTCAGTACTTC

V: TRBV5-1
J: TRBJ1-1
D: -
size: -
CDR3: CASSLGGTGNGAEAFF
DNA: TGCGCCAGCAGCTTGGGAGGAACAGGGAATGGCGCTGAAGCTTTCTTT

V: TRBV5-1
J: TRBJ2-2
D: -
size: -
CDR3: CASSPGHTNTGELFF
DNA: TGCGCCAGCAGCCCGGGACACACGAACACCGGGGAGCTGTTTTTT

V: TRBV19
J: TRBJ1-2
D: -
size: few
CDR3: CASRPGQNNYGYTF
DNA: TGTGCCAGTAGACCGGGACAAAATAACTATGGCTACACCTTC

V: TRBV30
J: TRBJ2-6
D: -
size: many
CDR3: CAWNRASYSGANVLTF
DNA: TGTGCCTGGAACAGGGCTTCTTACTCTGGGGCCAACGTCCTGACTTTC

V: TRBV15
J: TRBJ1-2
D: -
size: few
CDR3: CATSRAFTDYGYTF
DNA: TGTGCCACCAGCAGGGCTTTTACAGACTATGGCTACACCTTC

V: TRBV12-5
J: TRBJ2-2
D: TRBD1
size: -
CDR3: CASGLWTGAGELFF
DNA: TGTGCTAGTGGTCTTTGGACAGGGGCCGGGGAGCTGTTTTTT

V: TRBV2
J: TRBJ2-3
D: -
size: few
CDR3: CASEPLASSTDTQYF
DNA: TGTGCCAGCGAGCCCCTAGCTTCTAGCACAGATACGCAGTATTTT

V: TRBV9
J: TRBJ2-2
D: TRBD2
size: few
CDR3: CASSDGRGGGTGELFF
DNA: TGTGCCAGCAGCGACGGGCGGGGGGGAGGAACCGGGGAGCTGTTTTTT

V: TRBV7-6
J: TRBJ2-3
D: TRBD2
size: -
CDR3: CASSPRLAGARTDTQYF
DNA: TGTGCCAGCAGCCCCCGACTAGCGGGAGCCCGCACAGATACGCAGTATTTT

V: TRBV6-5
J: TRBJ2-2
D: TRBD1
size: few
CDR3: CASRTGTGSSGELFF
DNA: TGTGCCAGCAGAACCGGGACAGGGTCTTCCGGGGAGCTGTTTTTT

V: TRBV4-1
J: TRBJ1-3
D: -
size: -
CDR3: CASSQDAPSYREPGNTIYF
DNA: TGCGCCAGCAGCCAAGATGCCCCTTCATACAGGGAACCTGGAAACACCATATATTTT

V: TRBV18
J: TRBJ1-5
D: -
size: once
CDR3: CASSPQGGGQPQHF
DNA: TGTGCCAGCTCACCACAAGGGGGGGGTCAGCCCCAGCATTTT

V: TRBV5-1
J: TRBJ2-7
D: -
size: -
CDR3: CASSLSLASYEQYF
DNA: TGCGCCAGCAGCTTGAGTCTAGCTTCCTACGAGCAGTACTTC

V: TRBV11-2
J: TRBJ1-1
D: -
size: once
CDR3: CASSLNRVNTEAFF
DNA: TGTGCCAGCAGCCTTAACAGAGTGAACACTGAAGCTTTCTTT

V: TRBV18
J: TRBJ1-2
D: -
size: few
CDR3: CASSERAGNDGYTF
DNA: TGTGCCAGCTCGGAAAGGGCAGGGAACGATGGCTACACCTTC

V: TRBV9
J: TRBJ2-7
D: -
size: -
CDR3: CASSVGWGGSYEQYF
DNA: TGTGCCAGCAGCGTGGGGTGGGGAGGCTCCTACGAGCAGTACTTC

V: TRBV7-2
J: TRBJ1-6
D: TRBD1
size: -
CDR3: CASSSTPWTGSSPLHF
DNA: TGTGCCAGCAGCTCAACCCCGTGGACAGGGAGTTCACCCCTCCACTTT

V: TRBV6-1
J: TRBJ1-3
D: -
size: once
CDR3: CASSQDYSGNTIYF
DNA: TGTGCCAGCAGCCAGGACTACTCTGGAAACACCATATATTTT

V: TRBV15
J: TRBJ1-5
D: TRBD1
size: -
CDR3: CATSRGQVDNQPQHF
DNA: TGTGCCACCAGCAGGGGACAGGTGGACAATCAGCCCCAGCATTTT

V: TRBV5-1
J: TRBJ2-3
D: TRBD1
size: -
CDR3: CASSLGDRDSDTQYF
DNA: TGCGCCAGCAGCTTGGGAGACAGGGATTCAGATACGCAGTATTTT

V: TRBV2
J: TRBJ1-6
D: -
size: few
CDR3: CASSAQGTHSPLHF
DNA: TGTGCCAGCAGTGCTCAGGGGACCCATTCACCCCTCCACTTT

V: TRBV5-5
J: TRBJ1-2
D: TRBD1
size: few
CDR3: CASSFSGGGNGYTF
DNA: TGTGCCAGCAGCTTCTCAGGGGGCGGGAATGGCTACACCTTC

V: TRBV2
J: TRBJ2-1
D: TRBD2
size: few
CDR3: CASRGTILNEQFF
DNA: TGTGCCAGCAGGGGGACTATACTAAATGAGCAGTTCTTC

V: TRBV5-1
J: TRBJ2-2
D: -
size: few
CDR3: CASSLRPQGNTGELFF
DNA: TGCGCCAGCAGCTTGAGACCACAGGGGAACACCGGGGAGCTGTTTTTT

V: TRBV7-9
J: TRBJ2-5
D: TRBD1
size: -
CDR3: CASSLVGDREETQYF
DNA: TGTGCCAGCAGCTTAGTTGGGGACAGGGAAGAGACCCAGTACTTC

V: TRBV29-1
J: TRBJ2-1
D: -
size: -
CDR3: CSTMRQFYNEQFF
DNA: TGCAGCACTATGCGACAGTTCTACAATGAGCAGTTCTTC

V: TRBV5-1
J: TRBJ2-5
D: -
size: -
CDR3: CASSLGTPANQETQYF
DNA: TGCGCCAGCAGCTTGGGCACCCCAGCGAACCAAGAGACCCAGTACTTC

V: TRBV30
J: TRBJ1-1
D: -
size: -
CDR3: CAWSKAASRSTEAFF
DNA: TGTGCCTGGAGTAAGGCGGCTAGCAGAAGCACTGAAGCTTTCTTT

V: TRBV2
J: TRBJ2-2
D: -
size: few
CDR3: CASSESTDRAVNTGELFF
DNA: TGTGCCAGCAGTGAGTCTACAGACCGAGCCGTGAACACCGGGGAGCTGTTTTTT

V: TRBV9
J: TRBJ2-1
D: -
size: many
CDR3: CASSVDILNEQFF
DNA: TGTGCCAGCAGCGTAGACATCCTCAATGAGCAGTTCTTC

V: TRBV5-1
J: TRBJ1-2
D: TRBD1
size: -
CDR3: CASSSGQGGGYTF
DNA: TGCGCCAGCAGCTCTGGACAGGGTGGTGGCTACACCTTC

V: TRBV5-1
J: TRBJ2-3
D: TRBD2
size: -
CDR3: CASRPGLASTDTQYF
DNA: TGCGCCAGCAGACCGGGACTAGCGAGCACAGATACGCAGTATTTT

V: TRBV7-9
J: TRBJ2-1
D: TRBD2
size: few
CDR3: CASSSQGLAGSYNEQFF
DNA: TGTGCCAGCAGCTCCCAAGGACTAGCGGGATCCTACAATGAGCAGTTCTTC

V: TRBV18
J: TRBJ2-7
D: TRBD1
size: few
CDR3: CASSPGTVDYEQYF
DNA: TGTGCCAGCTCACCAGGGACAGTTGACTACGAGCAGTACTTC

V: TRBV29-1
J: TRBJ1-6
D: TRBD1
size: few
CDR3: CSVGPGTANSYNSPLHF
DNA: TGCAGCGTTGGCCCCGGGACAGCGAACTCCTATAATTCACCCCTCCACTTT

V: TRBV30
J: TRBJ1-1
D: TRBD1
size: few
CDR3: CAWSSGGGSTEAFF
DNA: TGTGCCTGGAGTTCAGGGGGCGGATCAACTGAAGCTTTCTTT

V: TRBV6-1
J: TRBJ2-5
D: TRBD2
size: few
CDR3: CASSPQTSGGETQYF
DNA: TGTGCCAGCAGTCCCCAGACTAGCGGGGGAGAGACCCAGTACTTC

V: TRBV6-5
J: TRBJ1-1
D: TRBD1
size: few
CDR3: CASSSRQGIAFF
DNA: TGTGCCAGCAGTTCCCGACAGGGGATAGCTTTCTTT

V: TRBV27
J: TRBJ2-7
D: -
size: -
CDR3: CASSLRADPIGSYEQYF
DNA: TGTGCCAGCAGTTTAAGAGCGGACCCAATTGGTTCCTACGAGCAGTACTTC

V: TRBV5-1
J: TRBJ1-4
D: -
size: -
CDR3: CASSLNPQQNINEKLFF
DNA: TGCGCCAGCAGCTTGAACCCACAGCAGAATATTAATGAAAAACTGTTTTTT

V: TRBV7-3
J: TRBJ1-2
D: TRBD1
size: -
CDR3: CASSSGTGSDGYTF
DNA: TGTGCCAGCAGCTCCGGGACAGGGTCTGACGGCTACACCTTC

V: TRBV7-3
J: TRBJ1-1
D: TRBD1
size: few
CDR3: CASSLGQGAHTEAFF
DNA: TGTGCCAGCAGCTTAGGTCAGGGGGCTCACACTGAAGCTTTCTTT

V: TRBV7-9
J: TRBJ2-4
D: TRBD1
size: few
CDR3: CASSLGGEGAQNIQYF
DNA: TGTGCCAGCAGCTTAGGAGGAGAGGGGGCCCAAAACATTCAGTACTTC

V: TRBV28
J: TRBJ1-1
D: TRBD1
size: -
CDR3: CASSLQGAGWGTEAFF
DNA: TGTGCCAGCAGTCTACAGGGGGCGGGGTGGGGCACTGAAGCTTTCTTT

V: TRBV30
J: TRBJ1-1
D: TRBD1
size: few
CDR3: CAWGGGANTEAFF
DNA: TGTGCCTGGGGAGGGGGCGCGAACACTGAAGCTTTCTTT

V: TRBV25-1
J: TRBJ2-5
D: TRBD1
size: few
CDR3: CASSVPTGGKETQYF
DNA: TGTGCCAGCAGTGTCCCGACAGGGGGCAAAGAGACCCAGTACTTC

V: TRBV5-1
J: TRBJ2-7
D: -
size: few
CDR3: CASSLNTGQGEQYF
DNA: TGCGCCAGCAGCTTGAATACAGGGCAGGGCGAGCAGTACTTC

V: TRBV11-2
J: TRBJ2-7
D: TRBD1
size: many
CDR3: CASSLDGTVTYEQYF
DNA: TGTGCCAGCAGCTTAGACGGGACAGTAACCTACGAGCAGTACTTC